This T cell receptor beta chain was captured in a study of cytomegalovirus exposure and HLA in healthy donors. Overall study results and limits: The number of N-insertions in an Asian-associated ancestry cluster was reportedly below the approximately 700-donor mean in a later analysis. Later analysis placed DRB1 highest and HLA-C lowest in TCR association rates, which differed by HLA locus. While the bulk of TCR sequences proved rare, some public TCRs turned up in many donors.

Germline CDR1 is MGHRA and CDR2 is YSYEKL. The V end lost 0 bases, the J end lost 8 bases, and 16 bases lay between the germline ends. The CDR3 runs to 15 residues. This clone was seen only once. Its antigen is undetermined. Both 60 Vbeta primers and 13 Jbeta primers went into the PCR. The data were produced by immunoSEQ multiplex PCR, yet TCRdb's version contains in-frame clones alone and is incomplete. The sample records about 130,000 clones, just under 80% being singletons. The specimen was PBMCs. The chain employs TRBV4-1 and TRBJ1-2; D is undetermined. This receptor was identified in a man in his thirties or forties in good health. CDR3 loop: CASSQDSTDPWGYTF. Written as DNA, the CDR3 is TGCGCCAGCAGCCAAGATTCGACTGATCCTTGGGGCTACACCTTC.